This TCR beta chain emerged from a study of cytomegalovirus exposure and HLA in healthy donors. Vbeta (60) and Jbeta (13) primers were used in the PCR. This table comes from immunoSEQ multiplex PCR, and its TCRdb copy is limited to in-frame clones, with some not included. The sample consists of more than 100,000 clones, approximately 75% of them appearing once. Findings and caveats of the study: Productive status was seen about 90% or about 30% of the time for most TCR beta V segments in an earlier analysis. Compared with the roughly 730-donor mean, an Asian-associated ancestry cluster reportedly had fewer N-insertions, according to a later analysis. V- and J-gene trimming of TCR beta was linked (in a later analysis) to a missense DCLRE1C variant.

In regard to this clone: Its antigen is not identified.

Germline CDR1 is SGHDT and CDR2 is YYEEEE. The CDR3 has 14 amino acids. Trimming took off 4 bases at V and 3 bases at J, with 11 bases between the two ends. V is TRBV5-6 and J is TRBJ2-1, with D possibly matching TRBD1 (5 bases). This clonotype was obtained from a male donor in good health and CMV-seronegative. Sequenced sample: PBMCs. The CDR3 DNA follows: TGTGCCAGCAGCGAACAGGTAAACTACAATGAGCAGTTCTTC. Protein product: CASSEQVNYNEQFF.